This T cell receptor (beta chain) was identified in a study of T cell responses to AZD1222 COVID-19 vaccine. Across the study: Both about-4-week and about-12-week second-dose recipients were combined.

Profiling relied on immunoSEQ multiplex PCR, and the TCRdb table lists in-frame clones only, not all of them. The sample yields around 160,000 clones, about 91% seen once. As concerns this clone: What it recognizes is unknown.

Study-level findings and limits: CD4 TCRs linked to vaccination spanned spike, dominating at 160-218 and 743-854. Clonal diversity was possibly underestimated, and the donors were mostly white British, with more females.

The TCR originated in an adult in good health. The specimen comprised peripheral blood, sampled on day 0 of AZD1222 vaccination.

The CDR3 DNA is TGTGCTAGTGGCCGCGACAGGGAGCATGGCTACACCTTC. Translated, it gives CASGRDREHGYTF. The chain combines TRBV12-5 with TRBJ1-2, with 7 nucleotides matching TRBD1. Germline CDR1 reads LGHNT; CDR2 reads FRNRAP. V shed 6 bases, J shed 6 bases, and the junction held 7 bases outside the gene matches. The CDR3 sequence is 13 residues long.